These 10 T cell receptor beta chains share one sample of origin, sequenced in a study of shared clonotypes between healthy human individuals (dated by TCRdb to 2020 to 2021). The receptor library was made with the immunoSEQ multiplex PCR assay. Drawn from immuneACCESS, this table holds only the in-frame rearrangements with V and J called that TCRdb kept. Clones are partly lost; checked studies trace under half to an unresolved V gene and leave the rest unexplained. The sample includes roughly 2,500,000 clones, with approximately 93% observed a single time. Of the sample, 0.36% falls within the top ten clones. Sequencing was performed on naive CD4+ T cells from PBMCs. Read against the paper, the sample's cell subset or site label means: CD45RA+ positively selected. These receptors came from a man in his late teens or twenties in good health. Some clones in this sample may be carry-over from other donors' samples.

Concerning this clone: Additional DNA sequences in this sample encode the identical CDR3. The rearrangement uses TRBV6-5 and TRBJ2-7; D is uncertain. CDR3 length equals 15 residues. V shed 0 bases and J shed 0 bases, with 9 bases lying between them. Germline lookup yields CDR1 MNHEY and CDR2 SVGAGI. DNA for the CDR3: TGTGCCAGCAGTTACTCTGGCCCCAGCTCCTACGAGCAGTACTTC. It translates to CASSYSGPSSYEQYF.

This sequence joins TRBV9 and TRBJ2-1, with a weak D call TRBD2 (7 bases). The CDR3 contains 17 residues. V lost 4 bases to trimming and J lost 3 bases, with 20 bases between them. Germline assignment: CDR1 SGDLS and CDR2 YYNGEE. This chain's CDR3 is CASSPGGGRVGYNEQFF. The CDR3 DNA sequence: TGTGCCAGCAGCCCCGGGGGCGGGAGAGTGGGCTACAATGAGCAGTTCTTC.

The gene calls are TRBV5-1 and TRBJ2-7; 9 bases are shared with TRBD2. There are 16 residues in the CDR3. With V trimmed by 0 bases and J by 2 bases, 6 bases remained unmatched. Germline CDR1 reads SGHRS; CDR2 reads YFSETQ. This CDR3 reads CASSLGLAVLPYEQYF. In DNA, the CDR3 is TGCGCCAGCAGCTTGGGACTAGCGGTTCTACCCTACGAGCAGTACTTC. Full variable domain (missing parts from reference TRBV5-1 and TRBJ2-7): KAGVTQTPRYLIKTRGQQVTLSCSPISGHRSVSWYQQTPGQGLQFLFEYFSETQRNKGNFPGRFSGRQFSNSRSEMNVSTLELGDSALYLCASSLGLAVLPYEQYFGPGTRLTVT.

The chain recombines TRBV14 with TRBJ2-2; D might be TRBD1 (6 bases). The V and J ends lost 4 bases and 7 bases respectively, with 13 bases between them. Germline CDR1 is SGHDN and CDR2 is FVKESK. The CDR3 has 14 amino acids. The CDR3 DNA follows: TGTGCCAGCAGCCGCACAGGGCGTGACGGGGAGCTGTTTTTT. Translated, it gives CASSRTGRDGELFF. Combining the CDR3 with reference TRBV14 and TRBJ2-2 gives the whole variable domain EAGVTQFPSHSVIEKGQTVTLRCDPISGHDNLYWYRRVMGKEIKFLLHFVKESKQDESGMPNNRFLAERTGGTYSTLKVQPAELEDSGVYFCASSRTGRDGELFFGEGSRLTVL.

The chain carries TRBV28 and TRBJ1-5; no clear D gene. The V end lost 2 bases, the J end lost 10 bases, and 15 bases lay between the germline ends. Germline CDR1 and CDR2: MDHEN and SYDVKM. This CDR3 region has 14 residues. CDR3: CASSLRTVEGPQHF. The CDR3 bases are TGTGCCAGCAGTTTAAGGACGGTGGAAGGTCCCCAGCATTTT.

The DNA for the CDR3 is TGCAGTTGCGGGGGCACAGATACGCAGTATTTT. Its protein product is CSCGGTDTQYF. The chain employs TRBV20-1 and TRBJ2-3, with D perhaps matching TRBD2 (6 bases). This CDR3 spans 11 amino acids. Germline assignment: CDR1 DFQATT and CDR2 SNEGSKA (reference sequence). With 8 bases removed from V and 1 base from J, the gap between germline ends came to 7 bases.

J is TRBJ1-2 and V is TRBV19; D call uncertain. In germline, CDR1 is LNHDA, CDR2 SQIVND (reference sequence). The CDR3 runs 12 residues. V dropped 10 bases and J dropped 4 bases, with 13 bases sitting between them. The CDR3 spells CATWMAIYGYTF. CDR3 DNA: TGTGCCACTTGGATGGCGATCTATGGCTACACCTTC. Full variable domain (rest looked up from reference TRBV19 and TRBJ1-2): DGGITQSPKYLFRKEGQNVTLSCEQNLNHDAMYWYRQDPGQGLRLIYYSQIVNDFQKGDIAEGYSVSREKKESFPLTVTSAQKNPTAFYLCATWMAIYGYTFGSGTRLTVV.

The CDR3 here is CASSLRTSGRGADTQYF. The DNA of the CDR3 is TGTGCCAGCAGCTTGAGGACTAGCGGGAGAGGGGCAGATACGCAGTATTTT. V usage is TRBV7-9 and J usage is TRBJ2-3; 13 bases line up with TRBD2. The CDR3 runs 17 residues. Trimming took 3 bases from V and 4 from J; bases not matched to a gene: 7. Per germline, CDR1 SEHNR and CDR2 FQNEAQ (reference sequence). Full variable domain (rest looked up from reference TRBV7-9 and TRBJ2-3): DTGVSQNPRHKITKRGQNVTFRCDPISEHNRLYWYRQTLGQGPEFLTYFQNEAQLEKSRLLSDRFSAERPKGSFSTLEIQRTEQGDSAMYLCASSLRTSGRGADTQYFGPGTRLTVL.

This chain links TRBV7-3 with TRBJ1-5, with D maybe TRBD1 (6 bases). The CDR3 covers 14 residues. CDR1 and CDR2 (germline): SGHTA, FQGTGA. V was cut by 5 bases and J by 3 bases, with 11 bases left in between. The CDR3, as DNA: TGTGCCAGCAGCCCAGGGGTGGTCAATCAGCCCCAGCATTTT. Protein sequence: CASSPGVVNQPQHF.

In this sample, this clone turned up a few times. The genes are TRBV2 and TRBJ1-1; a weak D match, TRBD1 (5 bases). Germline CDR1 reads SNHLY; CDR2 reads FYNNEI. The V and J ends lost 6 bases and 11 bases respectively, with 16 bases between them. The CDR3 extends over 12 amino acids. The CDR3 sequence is CASSIAGGSAFF. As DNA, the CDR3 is TGTGCCAGCAGCATCGCGGGGGGTTCTGCTTTCTTT.